This TCR beta chain is from a study of long-term antiretroviral therapy in people with HIV. General study points: The study found that diversity rose after ART but stayed below transplant donor controls. Dominance of pre-ART expanded clones persisted, fluctuating and often declining after ART.

Every single participant having HIV got treatment inside the United States. Runs used v3.0 of the immunoSEQ assay and were done at survey level. The data were produced by immunoSEQ multiplex PCR, yet TCRdb's version contains in-frame clones alone and is incomplete. Of fewer than 30,000 clones in the sample, 75% to 90% were seen once. J lost 8 bases, V lost 0 bases, and 4 bases had no gene match. Germline loops: CDR1 LNHDA, CDR2 SQIVND (reference sequence). This CDR3 contains 16 residues. Note on this clone: As yet, its antigen is unknown.

The specimen was unsorted PBMCs, collected 2.7 to 2.8 years after starting antiretroviral therapy. This clonotype was obtained from a man aged 25 to 45 with HIV. The V and J genes are TRBV19 and TRBJ2-1; the match to TRBD2 covers 13 bases. CDR3 sequence: CASSIDSGLAGDEQFF. CDR3 bases: TGTGCCAGTAGTATAGATTCCGGACTAGCGGGAGATGAGCAGTTCTTC.